The clone carrying this TCR beta chain occurred a few times. Its antigen remains unknown. This sample is drawn from a study of T-cell reconstitution after alpha-beta-depleted transplantation in children. During its preparation, the TCRbeta library received unique molecular identifiers. TCRdb passed the PCR reads through MiXCR, listing each CDR3 protein once. Among around 230,000 distinct CDR3 sequences, 17% were seen once, and the ten largest hold around two fifths. The germline V and J ends were trimmed by 3 bases and 1 base, with 10 bases remaining between them. CDR1 and CDR2 (germline): SGDLS, YYNGEE. The CDR3 loop spans 14 amino acids. Study outcomes and limitations: T-cell numbers and diversity one year post-transplant derived largely from freshly generated T cells. Surviving recipient cells, namely T cells and thymic progenitors, were the source of high day-60 TCRbeta diversity in some patients. Reports say that about two months after transplant, the alpha-beta T cells came out of several hundred graft clones that had expanded.

The material was PBMCs, mostly from graft donor cells, obtained 360 days after TCRalphabeta/CD19-depleted stem cell transplant. The chain has TRBV9 and TRBJ1-1; D possibly corresponds to TRBD1 (5 bases). This sequence was found in a male patient aged 2 to 10 who had a stem cell transplant for acute lymphoblastic leukemia, so the T cells may come from the graft donor. DNA of the CDR3: TGTGCCAGCAGCGGGGGACTCCAGAACACTGAAGCTTTCTTT. This codes for CASSGGLQNTEAFF.